The 13 T cell receptor beta chains below were found in one sample sequenced in a study of blood T cell repertoires in COVID-19. Profiling relied on immunoSEQ multiplex PCR, and the TCRdb table lists in-frame clones only, not all of them. The sample consists of around 30,000 clones, approximately 85% of them appearing once. Material for sequencing was peripheral blood. The source is a man in his 60s with active COVID-19.

V and J are TRBV6-5 and TRBJ2-1; 10 nucleotides align to TRBD2. The trim removed 6 bases at V and 7 bases at J, leaving 9 bases unmatched. This CDR3 is built from 15 residues. CDR1 and CDR2 (germline): MNHEY, SVGAGI. The chain's CDR3 is CASRTVAGGINEQFF. The CDR3 bases are TGTGCCAGCAGGACTGTAGCGGGAGGCATTAATGAGCAGTTCTTC.

The chain combines TRBV19 with TRBJ2-7; D may be TRBD1 (7 bases). This CDR3 spans 14 amino acids. Per the germline V gene, CDR1 is LNHDA and CDR2 is SQIVND (reference sequence). V gave up 5 bases and J gave up 2 bases, with 13 bases separating them. In DNA form, the CDR3 reads TGTGCCAGTAGTGGAGGGGGACAGACCTACGAGCAGTACTTC. Its protein product is CASSGGGQTYEQYF.

The rearrangement uses TRBV3-1 (or the pseudogene TRBV3-2) and TRBJ2-7; D perhaps matches TRBD1 (6 bases). The CDR3 spans 13 residues. Germline CDR1 reads LGHDT; CDR2 reads YNNKEL (reference sequence). V was clipped by 5 bases and J by 6 bases, with 14 bases between them. The CDR3 bases are TGTGCCAGCAGCACCCGCCCGACAGGCGAGCAGTACTTC. Translated: CASSTRPTGEQYF.

Only one count was recorded for this clone. The V call is TRBV15, the J call TRBJ1-2; 7 nucleotides line up with TRBD1. The germline CDR1 and CDR2 sequences are LNHNV and YYDKDF (reference sequence). This CDR3 is 14 amino acids long. The trim removed 4 bases at V and 4 bases at J, leaving 6 bases unmatched. In nucleotides, the CDR3 is TGTGCCACCAGCAAGGGACAGACCTCCTATGGCTACACCTTC. Translated, it gives CATSKGQTSYGYTF.

The V call is TRBV5-1, the J call TRBJ2-3; the match to TRBD2 covers 8 bases. The CDR3 has 15 residues. The junction had 8 bases not matched to a gene; V was cut back by 7 bases and J by 1 base. The germline CDR1 and CDR2 sequences are SGHRS and YFSETQ. The CDR3 loop reads CASRKGSGGTDTQYF. As DNA, the CDR3 is TGCGCCAGCCGGAAGGGTAGCGGGGGCACAGATACGCAGTATTTT. Based on the CDR3 plus reference TRBV5-1 and TRBJ2-3, the full variable domain is KAGVTQTPRYLIKTRGQQVTLSCSPISGHRSVSWYQQTPGQGLQFLFEYFSETQRNKGNFPGRFSGRQFSNSRSEMNVSTLELGDSALYLCASRKGSGGTDTQYFGPGTRLTVL.

The chain links TRBV19 to TRBJ2-2; TRBD2 matches at 12 bases. Germline CDR1 LNHDA, CDR2 SQIVND (reference sequence). The J segment lost 6 bases and the V segment lost 8 bases, leaving 16 bases of the junction unmatched. This CDR3 has 18 residues. In DNA, the CDR3 is TGTGCCAGTCGACTAGCGGGAGTAAAAGGGACTCCGGCCGGGGAGCTGTTTTTT. Its translation is CASRLAGVKGTPAGELFF.

This chain joins TRBV9 and TRBJ1-2, with D perhaps matching TRBD1 (5 bases). Germline CDR1 and CDR2: SGDLS and YYNGEE. Trimming cost V 0 bases and J 5 bases, with 17 bases left between them. The CDR3 is made up of 16 amino acids. The CDR3 nucleotides read TGTGCCAGCAGCGTAGCCCCGGGTGGGGGAGGTTATGGCTACACCTTC. Its protein is CASSVAPGGGGYGYTF.

This clone was picked up a small number of times. This chain connects TRBV11-2 to TRBJ1-6; TRBD1 aligns across 9 bases. The CDR3 extends over 16 amino acids. The V gene's germline CDR1 is SGHAT and CDR2 FQNNGV. Trimming cost V 1 base and J 10 bases; bases outside gene matches: 8. The chain's CDR3 is CASSLVGYRGLSPLHF. The DNA for the CDR3 is TGTGCCAGCAGCTTAGTTGGGTACAGGGGGCTCTCACCCCTCCACTTT.

The V gene is TRBV6-5, the J gene TRBJ2-2, with D tentatively TRBD1 (6 bases). CDR3 length equals 15 residues. The V end lost 5 bases, the J end lost 6 bases, and 16 bases lay between the germline ends. The germline CDR1 and CDR2 sequences are MNHEY and SVGAGI. DNA of the CDR3: TGTGCCAGCAGTCTACAGGGCAATCTCGCCGGGGAGCTGTTTTTT. Translated, it gives CASSLQGNLAGELFF.

This rearrangement joins TRBV19 to TRBJ1-2, with a tentative D call TRBD1 (5 bases). There are 15 residues in the CDR3. The V gene lost 7 bases and the J gene lost 4 bases, with 19 bases spanning the gap. Germline V CDR1 and CDR2: LNHDA, SQIVND (reference sequence). The CDR3 DNA follows: TGTGCCAGTACCGACCGCGACAGCGTTAGCTATGGCTACACCTTC. Protein: CASTDRDSVSYGYTF.

This clone came up once. The genes are TRBV3-1 (or the pseudogene TRBV3-2) and TRBJ2-2, with no clear D. The length of the CDR3 is 15 residues. Germline values: CDR1 LGHDT, CDR2 YNNKEL (reference sequence). The ends were cut back, 5 bases at V and 3 bases at J, with 13 bases in the middle. The CDR3 DNA is TGTGCCAGCAGCGAGGTTGGCCCGTACACCGGGGAGCTGTTTTTT. It translates to CASSEVGPYTGELFF.

In its sample, this clone was seen once. This chain links TRBV7-9 with TRBJ1-1; 9 bases map to TRBD1. The CDR3 length is 16 residues. Trimming at V came to 1 base and at J to 0 bases, leaving 3 bases not matched to a gene. CDR1 SEHNR and CDR2 FQNEAQ come from the germline V gene (reference sequence). The CDR3 coding sequence is TGTGCCAGCAGCTTAGACACAGGGGGCCTGAACACTGAAGCTTTCTTT. Translation gives CASSLDTGGLNTEAFF.

The V and J genes are TRBV7-2 and TRBJ1-1; D is possibly TRBD1 (5 bases). The CDR3 loop spans 15 amino acids. V lost 5 bases and J 11 bases, leaving 24 bases between the germline ends. The germline gives CDR1 SGHTA, CDR2 FQGNSA. CDR3 coding DNA: TGTGCCAGCAGCCAAATGCGCAGGGCAGCGGGGGGGGCTTTCTTT. Encoded protein: CASSQMRRAAGGAFF. Combining the CDR3 with reference TRBV7-2 and TRBJ1-1 gives the whole variable domain GAGVSQSPSNKVTEKGKDVELRCDPISGHTALYWYRQSLGQGLEFLIYFQGNSAPDKSGLPSDRFSAERTGGSVSTLTIQRTQQEDSAVYLCASSQMRRAAGGAFFGQGTRLTVV.